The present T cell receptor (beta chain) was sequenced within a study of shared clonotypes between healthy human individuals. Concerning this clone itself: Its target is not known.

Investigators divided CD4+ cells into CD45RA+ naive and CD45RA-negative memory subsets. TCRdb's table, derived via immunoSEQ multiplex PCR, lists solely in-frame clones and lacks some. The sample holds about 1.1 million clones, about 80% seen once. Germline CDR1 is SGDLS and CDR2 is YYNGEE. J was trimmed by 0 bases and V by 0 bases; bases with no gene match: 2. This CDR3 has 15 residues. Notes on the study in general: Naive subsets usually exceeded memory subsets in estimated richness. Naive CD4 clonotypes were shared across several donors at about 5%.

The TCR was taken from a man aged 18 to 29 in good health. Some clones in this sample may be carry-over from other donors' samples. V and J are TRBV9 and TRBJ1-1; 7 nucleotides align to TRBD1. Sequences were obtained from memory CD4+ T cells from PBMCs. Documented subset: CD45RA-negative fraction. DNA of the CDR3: TGTGCCAGCAGCGTAGGGGACAGACTGAACACTGAAGCTTTCTTT. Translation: CASSVGDRLNTEAFF.